This T cell receptor beta chain appears in the sequencing data of a study of tumor-infiltrating lymphocytes in primary liver carcinoma. cDNA specific to TCR beta was made from around 530 ng of total RNA, with a constant-region primer employed for priming. Slightly modified ARM-PCR, run as three nested multiplex PCR rounds, produced the TCR beta libraries. With TRBV1-TRBV30 forward primers and a C-beta reverse primer, the first two PCR rounds were run for roughly 10 cycles each. Using its own MiXCR run on the multiplex PCR reads, TCRdb lists one record per CDR3 protein. The sample shows 300,000 to 400,000 distinct CDR3 sequences, less than 70% of them seen only once. The CDR3 length is 13 residues. J gave up 7 bases and V 3 bases, and 2 bases lay outside the gene matches. Blood RNA came from unsorted whole blood; germline DNA was also extracted.

Material for sequencing was peripheral blood. The clonotype was recovered from a man aged 35 to 55 with primary liver carcinoma and hepatitis B virus infection. The chain joins TRBV12-3 or TRBV12-4 to TRBJ2-5; 10 bases line up with TRBD2. The DNA for the CDR3 is TGTGCCAGCAGTTTCCGGACTAGCGGGACCCAGTACTTC. Amino acids: CASSFRTSGTQYF.